This record covers a single T cell receptor (beta chain). V trimming: 0 bases; J trimming: 0 bases; junction bases outside the gene matches: 11. Germline CDR1 is KGHDR and CDR2 is SFDVKD. The CDR3 runs 20 residues. The entry originates in a study of blood T cell repertoires in COVID-19. Study information: Whether acute or convalescent, the COVID-19 samples came from the United States, Italy and Spain. T cells, B-cell-depleted T cells, or PBMCs provided the cDNA or gDNA that served as material.

Original data processing: The assay estimated nucleated cells by amplifying reference gene primers. Using immunoSEQ multiplex PCR, the repertoire was profiled, and TCRdb retains in-frame clones only, with some absent. V, J and clone size are those of that table, while D and trimming were read from the DNA. Among tens of thousands of clones listed, approximately 80% were seen once. Sequencing was done on a sample of peripheral blood. The chain links TRBV24-1 to TRBJ2-4; TRBD2 agrees at 9 bases. This TCR was recovered from a human donor in a cohort sampled during active COVID-19. The DNA for the CDR3 is TGTGCCACCAGTGATTTGTTAGTGCGAGCGGGGGGCCTAGCCAAAAACATTCAGTACTTC. This gives the protein CATSDLLVRAGGLAKNIQYF.